Listed below are T cell receptor beta chains from one sample, sequenced in a study of graft-versus-host responses after intestinal transplantation. These receptors' targets are unknown. Here immunoSEQ multiplex PCR was the method, and the copy in TCRdb shows in-frame clones only, minus some. The table shows some 90,000 clones, with about nine tenths occurring only once. The material sequenced was unstimulated CD8+ T cells sorted from spleen or lymph node cells, taken before transplant. The receptors stem from a human donor who was the organ donor for an intestinal transplant. The CDR3 runs from the conserved cysteine through the conserved F or W. A D gene is named only where the DNA matches it firmly. Size tells how often a clone was seen (once, few, many) or the class of an expanded clone, and some rows leave it out.

J gene	CDR3 length	V gene	D gene	clone size	CDR3 DNA	CDR3 protein
TRBJ2-2	15	TRBV11-3	TRBD2	.	TGTGCCAGCAGTAGCGGGGGGGCGAACACCGGGGAGCTGTTTTTT	CASSSGGANTGELFF
TRBJ1-3	15	TRBV6-6	TRBD1	few	TGTGCCAGTACACCGGGACAGGGGGCTGGAAACACCATATATTTT	CASTPGQGAGNTIYF
TRBJ2-1	15	TRBV14	.	.	TGTGCCAGCAGCCAAGATCGCTCCACATACAATGAGCAGTTCTTC	CASSQDRSTYNEQFF
TRBJ2-5	16	TRBV4-3	TRBD2	once	TGCGCCAGCAGCCGGGGACTAGCGGGGGGGCTGGAGACCCAGTACTTC	CASSRGLAGGLETQYF
TRBJ1-5	16	TRBV4-2	.	.	TGTGCCAGCAGCCAAGATCAGGCCGTTAGCAATCAGCCCCAGCATTTT	CASSQDQAVSNQPQHF
TRBJ1-3	18	TRBV19	TRBD1	few	TGTGCCAGTAGTATAGTAGCCCCCCCGACAGGGGCTGGAAACACCATATATTTT	CASSIVAPPTGAGNTIYF
TRBJ2-1	16	TRBV19	.	.	TGTGCCAGTAGTCCATCTTTCAGGCAGGGGTATAATGAGCAGTTCTTC	CASSPSFRQGYNEQFF
TRBJ2-5	15	TRBV12-5	.	.	TGTGCTAGTGGGCTGGGGGGTTCTTTGCGAGAGACCCAGTACTTC	CASGLGGSLRETQYF
TRBJ2-7	15	TRBV6-1	TRBD1	.	TGTGCCAGCAGTGCTAGGGGGCTGAGCTCCTACGAGCAGTACTTC	CASSARGLSSYEQYF
TRBJ2-5	16	TRBV5-4	TRBD2	.	TGTGCCAGCAGCTTGGGGCTAGCGGGGAAAAAAGAGACCCAGTACTTC	CASSLGLAGKKETQYF
TRBJ2-1	16	TRBV10-3	TRBD2	.	TGTGCCATCCTAAAAACCCGGGGGGAAGAAAACAATGAGCAGTTCTTC	CAILKTRGEENNEQFF